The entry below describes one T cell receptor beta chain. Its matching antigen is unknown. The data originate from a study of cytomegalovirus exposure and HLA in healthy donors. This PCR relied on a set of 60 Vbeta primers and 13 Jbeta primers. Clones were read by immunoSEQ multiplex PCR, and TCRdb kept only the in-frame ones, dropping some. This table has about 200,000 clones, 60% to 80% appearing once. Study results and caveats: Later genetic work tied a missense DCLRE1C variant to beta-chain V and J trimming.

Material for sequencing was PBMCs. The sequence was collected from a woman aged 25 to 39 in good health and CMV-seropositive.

CDR3 in amino acids: CASTTTGMRTEAFF. The CDR3 DNA follows: TGTGCCAGCACTACGACAGGGATGAGGACTGAAGCTTTCTTT. The chain is built from TRBV5-5 and TRBJ1-1, with TRBD1 matching 7 bases. The trim removed 6 bases at V and 5 bases at J, leaving 10 bases unmatched. The CDR3 runs to 14 residues. Germline V lookup: CDR1 SGHKS, CDR2 YYEKEE (reference sequence).